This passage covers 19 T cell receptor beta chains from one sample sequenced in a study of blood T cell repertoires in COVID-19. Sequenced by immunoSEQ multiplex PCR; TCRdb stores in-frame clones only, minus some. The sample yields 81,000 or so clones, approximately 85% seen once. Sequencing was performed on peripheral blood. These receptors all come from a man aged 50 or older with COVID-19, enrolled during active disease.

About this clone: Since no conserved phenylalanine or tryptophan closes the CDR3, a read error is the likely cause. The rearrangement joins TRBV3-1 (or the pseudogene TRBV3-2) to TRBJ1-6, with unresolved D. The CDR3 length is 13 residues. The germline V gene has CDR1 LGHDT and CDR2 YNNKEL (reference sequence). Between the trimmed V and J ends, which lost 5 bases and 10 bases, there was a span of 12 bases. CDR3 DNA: TGTGCCAGCAGCTCCAACCAAGGCTCACCCCTCCACTAT. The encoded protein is CASSSNQGSPLHY.

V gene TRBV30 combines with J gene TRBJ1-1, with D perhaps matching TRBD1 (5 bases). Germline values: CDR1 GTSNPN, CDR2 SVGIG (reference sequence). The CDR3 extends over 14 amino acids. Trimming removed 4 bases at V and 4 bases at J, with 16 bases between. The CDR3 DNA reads TGTGCCTGGACCGTAGGACCTAGGGGCACTGAAGCTTTCTTT. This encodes CAWTVGPRGTEAFF.

CDR3 residues: CASSEYRGAGWEQYF. The CDR3 bases are TGTGCCAGCAGTGAATATCGGGGGGCCGGTTGGGAGCAGTACTTC. This chain links TRBV25-1 with TRBJ2-7; D might be TRBD2 (7 bases). Trimming pared 0 bases from V and 7 bases from J, leaving 16 bases between. In germline, CDR1 is MGHDK, CDR2 SYGVNS. The CDR3 extends over 15 amino acids.

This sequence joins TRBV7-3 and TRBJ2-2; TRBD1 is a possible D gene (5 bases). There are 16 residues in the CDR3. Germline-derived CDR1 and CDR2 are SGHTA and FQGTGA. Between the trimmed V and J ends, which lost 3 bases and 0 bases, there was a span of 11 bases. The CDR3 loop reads CASSFQGVTNTGELFF. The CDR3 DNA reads TGTGCCAGCAGCTTCCAAGGGGTCACGAACACCGGGGAGCTGTTTTTT.

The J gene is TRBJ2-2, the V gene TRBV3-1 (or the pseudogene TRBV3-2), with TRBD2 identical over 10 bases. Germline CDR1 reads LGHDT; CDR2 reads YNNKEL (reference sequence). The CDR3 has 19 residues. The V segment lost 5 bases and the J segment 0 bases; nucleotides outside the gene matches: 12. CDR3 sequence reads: CASSVGTSEYYANTGELFF. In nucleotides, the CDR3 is TGTGCCAGCAGCGTCGGGACTAGCGAATACTACGCGAACACCGGGGAGCTGTTTTTT.

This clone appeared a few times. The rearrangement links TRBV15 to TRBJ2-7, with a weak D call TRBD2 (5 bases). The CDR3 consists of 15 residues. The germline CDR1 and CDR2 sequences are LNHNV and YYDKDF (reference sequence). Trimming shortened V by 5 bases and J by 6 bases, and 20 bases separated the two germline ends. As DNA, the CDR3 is TGTGCCACCAGCGTAGCCTGGACTCCTCCAGCCGAGCAGTACTTC. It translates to CATSVAWTPPAEQYF.

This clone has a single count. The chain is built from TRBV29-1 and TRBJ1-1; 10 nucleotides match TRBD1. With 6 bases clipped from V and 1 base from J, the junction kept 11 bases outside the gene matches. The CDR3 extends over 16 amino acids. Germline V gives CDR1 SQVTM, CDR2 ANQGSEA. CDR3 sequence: CSVTPAGQGKNTEAFF. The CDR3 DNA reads TGCAGCGTCACCCCAGCGGGACAGGGGAAGAACACTGAAGCTTTCTTT.

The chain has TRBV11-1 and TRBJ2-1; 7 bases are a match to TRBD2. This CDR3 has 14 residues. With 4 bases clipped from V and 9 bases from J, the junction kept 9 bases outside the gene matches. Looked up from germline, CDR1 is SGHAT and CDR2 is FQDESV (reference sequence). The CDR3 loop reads CASSSSGNRGEQFF. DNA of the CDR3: TGTGCCAGCAGCTCCAGCGGGAATAGGGGTGAGCAGTTCTTC.

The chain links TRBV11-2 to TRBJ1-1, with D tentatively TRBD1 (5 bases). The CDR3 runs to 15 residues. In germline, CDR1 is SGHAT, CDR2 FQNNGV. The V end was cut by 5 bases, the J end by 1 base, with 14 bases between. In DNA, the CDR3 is TGTGCCAGCAGCGTGGGCCCAACAGGGAACACTGAAGCTTTCTTT. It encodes CASSVGPTGNTEAFF.

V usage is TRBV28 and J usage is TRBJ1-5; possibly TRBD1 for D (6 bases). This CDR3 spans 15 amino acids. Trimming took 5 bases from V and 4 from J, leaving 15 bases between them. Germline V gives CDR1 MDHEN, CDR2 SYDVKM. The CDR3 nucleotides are TGTGCCAGCAGTCGCAGGGGTGGTGGGAATCAGCCCCAGCATTTT. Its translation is CASSRRGGGNQPQHF.

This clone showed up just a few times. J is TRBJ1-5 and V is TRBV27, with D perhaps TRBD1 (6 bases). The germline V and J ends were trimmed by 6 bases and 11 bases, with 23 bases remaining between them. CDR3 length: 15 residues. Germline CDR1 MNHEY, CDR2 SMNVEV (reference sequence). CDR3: CASRSDRNPSLSQHF. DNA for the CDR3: TGTGCCAGCAGGTCGGACAGAAACCCCAGTTTGTCCCAGCATTTT.

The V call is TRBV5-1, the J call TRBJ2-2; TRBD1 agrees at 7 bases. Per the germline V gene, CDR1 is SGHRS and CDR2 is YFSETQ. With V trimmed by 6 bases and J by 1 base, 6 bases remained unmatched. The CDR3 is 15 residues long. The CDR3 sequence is CASNRQGQNTGELFF. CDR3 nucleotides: TGCGCCAGCAACCGACAGGGTCAGAACACCGGGGAGCTGTTTTTT.

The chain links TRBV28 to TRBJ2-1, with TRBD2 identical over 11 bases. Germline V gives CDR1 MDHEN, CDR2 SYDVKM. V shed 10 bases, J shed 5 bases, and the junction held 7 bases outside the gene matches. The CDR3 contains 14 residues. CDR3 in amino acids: CATSLAGGNNEQFF. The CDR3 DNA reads TGTGCCACTTCCCTAGCGGGAGGAAACAATGAGCAGTTCTTC.

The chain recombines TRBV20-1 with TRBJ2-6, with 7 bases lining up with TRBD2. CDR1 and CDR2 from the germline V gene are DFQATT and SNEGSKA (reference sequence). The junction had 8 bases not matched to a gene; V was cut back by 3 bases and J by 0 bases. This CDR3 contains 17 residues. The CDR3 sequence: CSASPGGSYSGANVLTF. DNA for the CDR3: TGCAGTGCTAGTCCGGGGGGATCTTACTCTGGGGCCAACGTCCTGACTTTC.

The CDR3 DNA reads as TGTGCCAGCTCACCAATCAAGCGGGAAAACTACGAGCAGTACTTC. It is translated as CASSPIKRENYEQYF. The chain carries TRBV18 and TRBJ2-7, with 7 bases lining up with TRBD2. The CDR3 contains 15 residues. After removal of 2 bases from V and 3 bases from J, the junction contained 7 bases not matched to a gene. Germline V gene data show CDR1 as KGHSH and CDR2 as LQKENI. The variable domain in full, with the rest retrieved from reference TRBV18 and TRBJ2-7, is NAGVMQNPRHLVRRRGQEARLRCSPMKGHSHVYWYRQLPEEGLKFMVYLQKENIIDESGMPKERFSAEFPKEGPSILRIQQVVRGDSAAYFCASSPIKRENYEQYFGPGTRLTVT.

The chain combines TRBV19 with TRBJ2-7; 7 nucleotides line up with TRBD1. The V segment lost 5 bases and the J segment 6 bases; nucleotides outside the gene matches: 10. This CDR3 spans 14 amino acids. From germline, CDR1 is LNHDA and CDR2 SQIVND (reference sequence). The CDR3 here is CASSHGQVATEQYF. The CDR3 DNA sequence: TGTGCCAGTAGTCACGGACAGGTTGCTACCGAGCAGTACTTC.

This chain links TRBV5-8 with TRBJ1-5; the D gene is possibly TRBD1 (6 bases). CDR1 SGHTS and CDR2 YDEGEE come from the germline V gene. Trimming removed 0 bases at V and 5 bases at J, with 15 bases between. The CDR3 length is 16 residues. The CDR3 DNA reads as TGTGCCAGCAGCTTGGGGAGGGGGGGATGGCATCAGCCCCAGCATTTT. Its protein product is CASSLGRGGWHQPQHF.

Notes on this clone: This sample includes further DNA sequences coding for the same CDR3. CDR3 in amino acids: CASSPGKSNQPQHF. CDR3 DNA sequence: TGTGCCAGTAGCCCCGGTAAGAGCAATCAGCCCCAGCATTTT. This chain connects TRBV19 to TRBJ1-5; D not certain. From germline, CDR1 is LNHDA and CDR2 SQIVND (reference sequence). V gave up 6 bases and J gave up 1 base, with 10 bases separating them. This CDR3 has 14 residues.

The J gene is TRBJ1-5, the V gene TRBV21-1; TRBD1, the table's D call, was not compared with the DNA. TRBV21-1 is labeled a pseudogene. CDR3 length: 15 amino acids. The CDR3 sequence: CASSSTGGSNQPQHF. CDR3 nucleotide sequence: TGTGCCAGCAGCTCCACAGGGGGCAGCAATCAGCCCCAGCATTTT.